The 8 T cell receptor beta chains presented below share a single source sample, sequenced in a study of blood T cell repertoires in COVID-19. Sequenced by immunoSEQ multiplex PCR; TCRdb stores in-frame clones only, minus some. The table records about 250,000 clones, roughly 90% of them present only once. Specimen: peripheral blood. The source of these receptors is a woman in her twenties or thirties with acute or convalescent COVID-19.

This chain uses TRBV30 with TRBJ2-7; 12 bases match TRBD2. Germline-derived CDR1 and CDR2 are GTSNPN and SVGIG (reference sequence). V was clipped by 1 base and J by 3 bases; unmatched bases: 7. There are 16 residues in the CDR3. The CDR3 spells CAWSARLAGVSYEQYF. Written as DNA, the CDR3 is TGTGCCTGGAGTGCCCGACTAGCGGGAGTAAGCTACGAGCAGTACTTC.

CDR3 sequence: CASSVRVGQGSGNTIYF. Written as DNA, the CDR3 is TGTGCCAGCAGCGTAAGGGTTGGACAGGGTTCAGGAAACACCATATATTTT. The J gene is TRBJ1-3, the V gene TRBV9, with 8 bases identical to TRBD1. V lost 1 base to trimming and J lost 4 bases; unmatched junction nucleotides: 10. Germline V gives CDR1 SGDLS, CDR2 YYNGEE. CDR3 length: 17 residues.

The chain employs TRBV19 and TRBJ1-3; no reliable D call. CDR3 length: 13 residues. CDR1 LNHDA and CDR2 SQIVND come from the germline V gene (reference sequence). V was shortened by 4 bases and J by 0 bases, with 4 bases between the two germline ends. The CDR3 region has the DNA TGTGCCAGTAGTACAGTCTCTGGAAACACCATATATTTT. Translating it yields CASSTVSGNTIYF.

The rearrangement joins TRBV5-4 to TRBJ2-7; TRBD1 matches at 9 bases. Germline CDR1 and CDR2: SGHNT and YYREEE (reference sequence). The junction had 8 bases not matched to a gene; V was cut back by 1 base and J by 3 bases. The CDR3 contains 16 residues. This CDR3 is CASSLSPRQGVYEQYF. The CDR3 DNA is TGTGCCAGCAGCTTGTCCCCCCGACAGGGGGTCTACGAGCAGTACTTC.

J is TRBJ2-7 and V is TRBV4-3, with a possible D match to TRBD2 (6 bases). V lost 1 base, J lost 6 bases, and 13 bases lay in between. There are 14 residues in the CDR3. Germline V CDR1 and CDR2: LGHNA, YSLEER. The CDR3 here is CASSQVGGSPEQYF. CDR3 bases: TGCGCCAGCAGCCAAGTTGGGGGGTCCCCCGAGCAGTACTTC.

The CDR3 DNA follows: TGTGCCAGTAGCACCACGGGAGGGCCATACAATGAGCAGTTCTTC. Encoded protein: CASSTTGGPYNEQFF. The rearrangement uses TRBV19 and TRBJ2-1; 8 bases align to TRBD2. V lost 6 bases, J lost 4 bases, and 8 bases stayed unmatched. Germline V gene lookup returns CDR1 LNHDA and CDR2 SQIVND (reference sequence). The CDR3 is 15 residues long.

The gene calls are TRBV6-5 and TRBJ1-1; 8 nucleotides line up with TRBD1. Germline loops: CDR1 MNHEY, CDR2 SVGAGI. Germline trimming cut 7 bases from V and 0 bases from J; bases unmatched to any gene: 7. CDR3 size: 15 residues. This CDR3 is CASNKGQAMNTEAFF. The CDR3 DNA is TGTGCCAGCAACAAGGGACAGGCTATGAACACTGAAGCTTTCTTT.

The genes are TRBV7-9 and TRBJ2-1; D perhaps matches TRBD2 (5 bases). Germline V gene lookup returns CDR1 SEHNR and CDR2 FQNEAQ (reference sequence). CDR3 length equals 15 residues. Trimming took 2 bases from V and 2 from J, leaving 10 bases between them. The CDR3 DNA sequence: TGTGCCAGCAGCTTATCCGAGACTACCTACAATGAGCAGTTCTTC. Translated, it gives CASSLSETTYNEQFF.